This T cell receptor beta chain appears in the sequencing data of a study of OX40 agonist ivuxolimab in advanced cancers. Samples were taken at baseline and on day 1 of cycles 4 and 7. The CDR3 has 16 amino acids. Germline V gives CDR1 LNHNV, CDR2 YYDKDF (reference sequence). Trimming pared 3 bases from V and 6 bases from J, leaving 19 bases between. Generated by immunoSEQ multiplex PCR, the TCRdb table keeps only in-frame clones and is missing some. The table has about 58,000 clones, around four fifths seen once. The TCR originated in an adult with an advanced solid tumor such as melanoma, head and neck, liver or kidney cancer. The specimen comprised CD4+ or CD8+ T cells sorted from blood, sampled in a trial of the OX40 agonist ivuxolimab. The V gene is TRBV15, the J gene TRBJ2-3; D tentatively fits TRBD1 or TRBD2 (6 bases each). CDR3 coding DNA: TGTGCCACCAGCAGGTCCCGGGGGCGTCAGTCTGATACGCAGTATTTT. This sequence encodes CATSRSRGRQSDTQYF.